This TCR beta chain was found in a study of T-cell memory formation after mild COVID-19 (dated by TCRdb to about 2021). Study-wide context: TCR sequence clusters from the two donors were largely donor specific. In a couple of donors, T-cell clones that expanded and contracted after mild COVID-19 were followed by sequencing TCRalpha and TCRbeta repertoires longitudinally. The cohort comprised two young, previously healthy adult volunteers, one female and one male.

The run used an Illumina NovaSeq 6000. cDNA libraries for TCRalpha and TCRbeta were prepared by 5'RACE using constant-segment primers, with sample barcodes and unique molecular identifiers added. RNA was extracted from every sample with Trizol reagent. Library amplification was performed in two PCR steps, and a second sample barcode and Illumina TruSeq adapters were introduced in the second step. Sequencing of libraries was performed on an Illumina NovaSeq with 2 x 150 bp paired-end reads. In the paper's pipeline: Demultiplexing of reads and collapsing into UMI-guided consensus sequences were performed with migec v1.2.7. With mixcr v2.1.11, UMI consensuses were aligned to TRA and TRB V and J templates and assembled into clonotypes. Expanded or contracted clonotypes were those called significant by both edgeR and NoisET, with noise models trained on biological replicates. For edgeR calls, the cutoffs were a false discovery rate-adjusted p below 0.01 and a log2 fold-change threshold of 1. As an exploratory analysis of dynamics, max-normalized trajectories of the 1000 most abundant clonotypes were examined with PCA combined with hierarchical clustering. Separately sequenced CD4+ and CD8+ repertoires were used to assign a CD4 or CD8 phenotype to each responding clone. TCRdb passed the public sequencing reads through fastp at Q25 and MiXCR, retaining productive beta sequences. All rows with the same CDR3 protein become a single entry with the most common DNA and genes. V and J calls and clone size were set by TCRdb, not the authors. In this sample the table shows fewer than 400,000 distinct CDR3 sequences, 16% of which occur a single time. Of the sample, around a fifth falls within the top ten clones.

Ficoll-Paque density gradient centrifugation was the method used to isolate PBMCs. Paper-wide results and their limitations: The second-wave clones that peaked on day 37 were not confirmed to be SARS-CoV-2 specific. Contracting CD4+ clones turned up mainly in the CM and EM memory subsets, whereas EMRA was where CD8+ clones were enriched. Some responding clones were detected in pre-infection memory, which suggested that pre-existing cross-reactive memory T cells had joined the SARS-CoV-2 response. The study included only a couple of mild cases, and larger cohorts that include severe cases with pre-infection samples were judged to be necessary. From day 15 to 85, contracting clones showed balanced CD4/CD8 phenotypes, whereas a second wave of clones that expanded from day 15 to 37 leaned towards CD4+.

Compared with germline, V lacks 6 bases and J lacks 9 bases; bases without a gene match: 5. CDR1 and CDR2, per the germline V gene, are MNHEY and SVGEGT. Measured from the cysteine to the phenylalanine, the CDR3 is 12 residues long. The retained sequence is limited to the CDR3, 36 bases, with the frame set at the first base. In regard to this clonotype: It lacks a known antigen. Per-base quality was not reported, and no clone a single base away is much larger than it.

Sequencing was carried out using PBMCs or a T cell subset sorted from them (not recorded which). This receptor chain uses TRBV6-2 or TRBV6-3 and TRBJ1-5; 7 central nucleotides agree with TRBD1. The source is a man between 18 and 29 years old who had mild COVID-19 (a few samples of this study predate the infection). The sample titles of this study are shuffled in the database, so cell type and time point are left out; the donor was told from shared clones. In nucleotides, the sequence is TGTGCCAGCAGGACAGGGAGGCCGCCCCAGCATTTT. Its protein product is CASRTGRPPQHF.